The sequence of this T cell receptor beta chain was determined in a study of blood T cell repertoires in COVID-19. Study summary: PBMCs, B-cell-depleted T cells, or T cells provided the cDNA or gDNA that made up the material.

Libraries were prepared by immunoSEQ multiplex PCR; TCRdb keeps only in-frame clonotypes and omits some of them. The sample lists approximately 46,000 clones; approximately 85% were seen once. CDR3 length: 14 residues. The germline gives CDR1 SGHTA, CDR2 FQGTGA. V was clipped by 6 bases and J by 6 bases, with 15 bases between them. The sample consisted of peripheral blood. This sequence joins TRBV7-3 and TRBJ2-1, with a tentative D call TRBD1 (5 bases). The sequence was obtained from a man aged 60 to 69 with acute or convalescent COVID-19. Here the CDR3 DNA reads TGTGCCAGCAGTCGGACCAGCAGGGTCAATGAGCAGTTCTTC. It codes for CASSRTSRVNEQFF.